This is a list of T cell receptor beta chains from one sample in a study of chronic HIV infection and antiretroviral therapy. In TCRdb, the 5' RACE reads were re-called with MiXCR into one record per CDR3 protein. The table shows about 38,000 distinct CDR3 sequences, with about 8.9% occurring only once. Sequenced sample: peripheral blood. The receptors here all came from an adult who had HIV and had not received antiretroviral therapy, or was an uninfected healthy control (not recorded which). The CDR3 runs from the conserved cysteine through the conserved F or W. Each record gives: D gene, clone size, V gene, J gene, CDR3 protein, CDR3 DNA. D genes are given only for firm matches. Rows give clone size only sometimes, using once, few, many, or a class for an expanded clone.

>TRBD2|many|TRBV28|TRBJ2-3
CASSPGPMGGVTDTQYF
TGTGCCAGCAGCCCCGGGCCCATGGGGGGGGTCACAGATACGCAGTATTTT
>.|many|TRBV7-9|TRBJ1-5
CASSFAGAGQPQHF
TGTGCCAGCAGCTTCGCAGGGGCGGGACAGCCCCAGCATTTT
>TRBD1|few|TRBV6-1|TRBJ2-5
CASSGRDRGRETQYF
TGTGCCAGCAGTGGCCGGGACAGGGGGCGAGAGACCCAGTACTTC
>.|few|TRBV20-1|TRBJ1-1
CSADPQGPEAFF
TGCAGTGCCGACCCCCAGGGCCCTGAAGCTTTCTTT
>.|.|TRBV7-3|TRBJ1-1
CASSADSLNTEAFF
TGTGCCAGCAGCGCGGACAGTCTGAACACTGAAGCTTTCTTT
>.|many|TRBV12-3/TRBV12-4|TRBJ1-1
CASSFVFEDEAFF
TGTGCCAGCAGTTTCGTGTTTGAAGACGAAGCTTTCTTT
>.|.|TRBV2|TRBJ1-1
CASNRVDTEAFF
TGTGCCAGCAACAGAGTCGACACTGAAGCTTTCTTT
>.|few|TRBV29-1|TRBJ1-1
CSVAGRLNTEAFF
TGCAGCGTTGCTGGCAGGCTGAACACTGAAGCTTTCTTT
>.|few|TRBV27|TRBJ1-2
CASSSRGSYGYTF
TGTGCCAGCAGTAGCCGGGGCTCTTATGGCTACACCTTC
>.|few|TRBV29-1|TRBJ2-5
CSVDRAPGETQYF
TGCAGCGTTGACAGGGCTCCAGGGGAGACCCAGTACTTC
>.|.|TRBV20-1|TRBJ2-7
CSADRVARRGQYF
TGCAGTGCCGACCGGGTGGCCCGCCGTGGGCAGTACTTC
>TRBD1|few|TRBV29-1|TRBJ1-4
CSVAGQGVEANEKLFF
TGCAGCGTGGCGGGACAGGGGGTAGAAGCTAATGAAAAACTGTTTTTT